Each of the 14 T cell receptor beta chains below was sequenced from the same sample in a study of CD4 T cells in relation to SARS-CoV-2 and coronaviruses. These receptors have no identified antigens. Assay: immunoSEQ multiplex PCR; the TCRdb copy retains only in-frame clones and omits some. In the table there are some 30,000 clones, under 80% of which are singletons. The sample taken for sequencing was memory CD4+ T cells from PBMCs, cultured in vitro. The receptors here all came from an adult with COVID-19.

V is TRBV9 and J is TRBJ1-2; 7 bases fit TRBD1. The CDR3 consists of 18 residues. CDR1 is SGDLS and CDR2 is YYNGEE in the germline V gene. Losses at the gene ends were 3 bases for V and 0 bases for J; bases not matched to a gene: 14. In nucleotides, the CDR3 is TGTGCCAGCAGCGCACACCCGACAGGGCCACACTCTAACTATGGCTACACCTTC. Translation: CASSAHPTGPHSNYGYTF.

The gene calls are TRBV5-1 and TRBJ2-1, with unresolved D. The germline CDR1 and CDR2 sequences are SGHRS and YFSETQ. The CDR3 is made up of 14 amino acids. Trimming shortened V by 0 bases and J by 4 bases, and 8 bases separated the two germline ends. CDR3 amino acids: CASSLGLTYNEQFF. The CDR3, as DNA: TGCGCCAGCAGCTTGGGACTGACTTACAATGAGCAGTTCTTC. Full variable domain (rest looked up from reference TRBV5-1 and TRBJ2-1): KAGVTQTPRYLIKTRGQQVTLSCSPISGHRSVSWYQQTPGQGLQFLFEYFSETQRNKGNFPGRFSGRQFSNSRSEMNVSTLELGDSALYLCASSLGLTYNEQFFGPGTRLTVL.

The rearrangement joins TRBV29-1 to TRBJ2-1; 8 bases align to TRBD2. Germline V gene sequence: CDR1 SQVTM, CDR2 ANQGSEA. There are 13 residues in the CDR3. V gave up 5 bases and J gave up 3 bases; unmatched junction bases: 3. Here the CDR3 reads CSVFSGNYNEQFF. The CDR3, as DNA: TGCAGCGTTTTTAGCGGGAACTACAATGAGCAGTTCTTC.

The J gene is TRBJ1-3, the V gene TRBV4-2, with 8 bases that match TRBD1. This CDR3 comprises 16 residues. CDR1 and CDR2 (germline): LGHNA, YNFKEQ. Unmatched junction bases numbered 9, after V lost 4 bases and J lost 4 bases. The CDR3 nucleotides read TGTGCCAGCAGCCGAGGTCAGGGGGCATTGGGAAACACCATATATTTT. It specifies CASSRGQGALGNTIYF.

V gene TRBV4-1 combines with J gene TRBJ1-2, with D possibly TRBD1 on 5 matching bases. The CDR3 runs to 14 residues. From germline, CDR1 is MGHRA and CDR2 YSYEKL. Trimming stripped 0 bases from V and 6 bases from J, with 11 bases between. The CDR3 DNA sequence: TGCGCCAGCAGCCAAGATCCGACAGCCGATGGCTACACCTTC. This encodes CASSQDPTADGYTF.

Only one count was recorded for this clone. V gene TRBV7-2 combines with J gene TRBJ2-1; the D gene is possibly TRBD2 (5 bases). V lost 1 base and J 1 base, leaving 11 bases between the germline ends. Germline V lookup: CDR1 SGHTA, CDR2 FQGNSA. The CDR3 totals 16 residues. As DNA, the CDR3 is TGTGCCAGCAGCTTAGGGCTAGCCCGGTCCTACAATGAGCAGTTCTTC. Its translation is CASSLGLARSYNEQFF. The entire variable domain, with the rest obtained from reference TRBV7-2 and TRBJ2-1, is as follows: GAGVSQSPSNKVTEKGKDVELRCDPISGHTALYWYRQSLGQGLEFLIYFQGNSAPDKSGLPSDRFSAERTGGSVSTLTIQRTQQEDSAVYLCASSLGLARSYNEQFFGPGTRLTVL.

The rearrangement links TRBV6-4 to TRBJ2-3; D not resolved. Per the germline V gene, CDR1 is MRHNA and CDR2 is SNTAGT. The CDR3 totals 14 residues. The V gene lost 2 bases and the J gene lost 0 bases, with 6 bases spanning the gap. In DNA form, the CDR3 reads TGTGCCAGCAGTGACGGCGGCAGCACAGATACGCAGTATTTT. Translating it yields CASSDGGSTDTQYF.

V and J are TRBV10-2 and TRBJ2-7; D gene uncertain. Germline values: CDR1 WSHSY, CDR2 SAAADI. Trimming took 7 bases from V and 2 from J, leaving 9 bases between them. The length of the CDR3 is 12 residues. This chain's CDR3 is CASKSGAYEQYF. The DNA of the CDR3 is TGCGCCAGCAAGTCAGGAGCCTACGAGCAGTACTTC.

This clone occurred a few times. The V gene is TRBV11-3, the J gene TRBJ1-1; 8 nucleotides match TRBD1. The CDR3 extends over 14 amino acids. J was trimmed by 1 base and V by 3 bases; bases with no gene match: 1. Germline CDR1 is SGHNT and CDR2 is YENEEA. CDR3 DNA sequence: TGTGCCAGCAGCTTGGGGACAGGGAACACTGAAGCTTTCTTT. Residues: CASSLGTGNTEAFF.

This sequence joins TRBV19 and TRBJ1-2; TRBD1 aligns across 7 bases. V trimming: 6 bases; J trimming: 5 bases; junction bases outside the gene matches: 12. The CDR3 length is 15 residues. In germline, CDR1 is LNHDA, CDR2 SQIVND (reference sequence). DNA of the CDR3: TGTGCCAGTAGAGACCCCGGGACAGCGGGGTATGGCTACACCTTC. It translates to CASRDPGTAGYGYTF.

The chain recombines TRBV30 with TRBJ2-3; possibly TRBD1 or TRBD2 for D (5 bases each). Germline CDR1 and CDR2: GTSNPN and SVGIG (reference sequence). The length of the CDR3 is 15 residues. Trimming shortened V by 7 bases and J by 4 bases, and 21 bases separated the two germline ends. In DNA, the CDR3 is TGTGCCTTAGGGTCCCGGGGCCTCGGAGCAGATACGCAGTATTTT. Encoded protein: CALGSRGLGADTQYF.

The gene calls are TRBV28 and TRBJ1-2; D perhaps matches TRBD1 (5 bases). V was clipped by 1 base and J by 4 bases, with 13 bases between them. Germline values: CDR1 MDHEN, CDR2 SYDVKM. The CDR3 runs 15 residues. CDR3 sequence reads: CASSLSGGWFYGYTF. For the CDR3, the DNA is TGTGCCAGCAGTTTATCGGGGGGTTGGTTCTATGGCTACACCTTC.

The V gene is TRBV19, the J gene TRBJ2-5; 7 bases match TRBD1. This CDR3 is 15 amino acids long. CDR1 LNHDA and CDR2 SQIVND come from the germline V gene (reference sequence). The V and J ends lost 5 bases and 1 base, in that order; junction bases with no gene match: 7. Written as DNA, the CDR3 is TGTGCCAGTAGTTCAGGGGGTGGACGCCAAGAGACCCAGTACTTC. It encodes CASSSGGGRQETQYF.

This chain links TRBV27 with TRBJ2-1; D may be TRBD1 or TRBD2 (5 bases each). CDR3 length: 13 amino acids. Germline-derived CDR1 and CDR2 are MNHEY and SMNVEV (reference sequence). V lost 0 bases to trimming and J lost 6 bases, with 6 bases between them. The CDR3 reads CASSLSGVNEQFF. The CDR3 coding sequence is TGTGCCAGCAGTTTATCGGGGGTCAATGAGCAGTTCTTC.